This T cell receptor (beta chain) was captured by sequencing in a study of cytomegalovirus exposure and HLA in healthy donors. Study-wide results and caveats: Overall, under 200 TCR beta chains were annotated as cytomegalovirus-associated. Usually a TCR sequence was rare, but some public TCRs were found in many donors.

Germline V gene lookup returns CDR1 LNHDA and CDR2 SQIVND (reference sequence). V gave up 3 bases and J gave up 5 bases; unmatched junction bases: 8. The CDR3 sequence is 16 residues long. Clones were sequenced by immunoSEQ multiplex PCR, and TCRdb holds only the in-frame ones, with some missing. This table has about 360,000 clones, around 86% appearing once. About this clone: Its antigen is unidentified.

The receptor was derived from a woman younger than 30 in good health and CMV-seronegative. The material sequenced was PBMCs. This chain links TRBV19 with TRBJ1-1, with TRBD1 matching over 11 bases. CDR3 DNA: TGTGCCAGTAGTATGGGACAGGGGGGAAGGGGGACTGAAGCTTTCTTT. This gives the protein CASSMGQGGRGTEAFF.